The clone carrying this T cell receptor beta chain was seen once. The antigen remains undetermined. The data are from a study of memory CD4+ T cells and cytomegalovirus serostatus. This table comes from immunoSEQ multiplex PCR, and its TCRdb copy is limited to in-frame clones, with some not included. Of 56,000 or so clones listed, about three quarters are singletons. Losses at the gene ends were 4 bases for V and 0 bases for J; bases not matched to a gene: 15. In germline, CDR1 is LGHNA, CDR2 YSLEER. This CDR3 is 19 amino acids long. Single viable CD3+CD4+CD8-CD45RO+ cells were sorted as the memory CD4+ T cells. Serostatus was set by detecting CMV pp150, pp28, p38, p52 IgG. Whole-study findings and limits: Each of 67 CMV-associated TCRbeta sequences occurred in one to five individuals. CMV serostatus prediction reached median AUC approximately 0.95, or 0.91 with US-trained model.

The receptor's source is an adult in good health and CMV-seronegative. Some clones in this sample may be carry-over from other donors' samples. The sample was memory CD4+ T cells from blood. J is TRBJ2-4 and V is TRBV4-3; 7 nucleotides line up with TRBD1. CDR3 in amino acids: CASSPRPLRDRVAKNIQYF. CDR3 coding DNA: TGCGCCAGCAGCCCCCGACCCCTCCGGGACAGAGTAGCCAAAAACATTCAGTACTTC.